The 8 T cell receptor beta chains presented below share a single source sample, sequenced in a study of cytomegalovirus exposure and HLA in healthy donors listed by TCRdb under 2017. Library preparation employed the immunoSEQ multiplex PCR assay. For the multiplex PCR, a mixture combining 60 forward primers for TCR Vbeta segments and 13 reverse primers for TCR Jbeta segments was used. The table comes from immuneACCESS by way of TCRdb, which keeps in-frame sequences with V and J called. Part of the clones is missing from these tables; in studies checked, under half for an unresolved V gene and the rest for unknown reasons. For this sample the table gives under 150,000 clones, of which 70% to 80% were detected only once. The top ten constitute about 3.9% of the sample. The material sequenced was PBMCs. Receptors originate from a man between 18 and 29 years old in good health and CMV-seronegative.

The chain combines TRBV10-1 with TRBJ2-7; 7 bases map to TRBD2. V lost 2 bases to trimming and J lost 0 bases; unmatched junction nucleotides: 7. The CDR3 consists of 16 residues. The germline gives CDR1 WNHNN, CDR2 SYGVQD (reference sequence). The CDR3 loop reads CASSETGGSPSYEQYF. The CDR3 DNA reads TGCGCCAGCAGTGAGACAGGCGGGAGCCCCTCCTACGAGCAGTACTTC.

This clone was found a few times. The V call is TRBV1, the J call TRBJ1-5; TRBD1, the table's D call, was not compared with the DNA. TRBV1 is a recognized pseudogene. The CDR3 runs to 15 residues. For the CDR3, the DNA is TGCACCAGCAAGAGAGCAGGGTATAGCAATCAGCCCCAGCATTTT. Its translation: CTSKRAGYSNQPQHF.

This rearrangement joins TRBV5-4 to TRBJ1-2, with D tentatively TRBD1 (5 bases). The CDR3 is 13 amino acids. The germline gives CDR1 SGHNT, CDR2 YYREEE (reference sequence). Deletions cut 0 bases from V and 7 bases from J, with 10 bases between. CDR3: CASSLVGGGGYTF. CDR3 in DNA: TGTGCCAGCAGCTTGGTGGGGGGAGGTGGCTACACCTTC.

The rearrangement uses TRBV27 and TRBJ2-5; 8 nucleotides align to TRBD1. This CDR3 is 15 amino acids long. Germline V gene lookup returns CDR1 MNHEY and CDR2 SMNVEV (reference sequence). With V trimmed by 5 bases and J by 5 bases, 10 bases remained unmatched. The chain's CDR3 is CASSSSAGGGETQYF. The DNA for the CDR3 is TGTGCCAGCAGTAGTTCGGCAGGGGGCGGTGAGACCCAGTACTTC.

V usage is TRBV14 and J usage is TRBJ2-3, with TRBD2 matching over 7 bases. Germline assignment: CDR1 SGHDN and CDR2 FVKESK. V was pared by 1 base and J by 2 bases, with 9 bases of the junction left unmatched. The CDR3 extends over 17 amino acids. Here the CDR3 DNA reads TGTGCCAGCAGCCAAGTAGGGAGGGCCCGCGCCACAGATACGCAGTATTTT. Translation: CASSQVGRARATDTQYF.

The chain carries TRBV2 and TRBJ2-3; unclear D gene. CDR3 size: 12 residues. Germline CDR1 reads SNHLY; CDR2 reads FYNNEI. Trimming stripped 2 bases from V and 5 bases from J, with 5 bases between. CDR3 DNA: TGTGCCAGCAGTGAACACGGAGATACGCAGTATTTT. It is translated as CASSEHGDTQYF.

V and J are TRBV27 and TRBJ2-1, with 8 bases identical to TRBD2. CDR1 is MNHEY, CDR2 SMNVEV, per germline (reference sequence). The CDR3 totals 14 residues. The trim removed 3 bases at V and 7 bases at J, leaving 5 bases unmatched. CDR3 in DNA: TGTGCCAGCAGTTTGGGACTAGTTTATAATGAGCAGTTCTTC. Translating gives CASSLGLVYNEQFF.

This chain links TRBV19 with TRBJ2-7; D is perhaps TRBD2 (5 bases). The CDR3 consists of 15 residues. CDR1 is LNHDA, CDR2 SQIVND, per germline (reference sequence). V lost 5 bases and J 2 bases, leaving 16 bases between the germline ends. The DNA of the CDR3 is TGTGCCAGTAGTCCGGTGGGAGAGGGTACCTACGAGCAGTACTTC. Translating gives CASSPVGEGTYEQYF.